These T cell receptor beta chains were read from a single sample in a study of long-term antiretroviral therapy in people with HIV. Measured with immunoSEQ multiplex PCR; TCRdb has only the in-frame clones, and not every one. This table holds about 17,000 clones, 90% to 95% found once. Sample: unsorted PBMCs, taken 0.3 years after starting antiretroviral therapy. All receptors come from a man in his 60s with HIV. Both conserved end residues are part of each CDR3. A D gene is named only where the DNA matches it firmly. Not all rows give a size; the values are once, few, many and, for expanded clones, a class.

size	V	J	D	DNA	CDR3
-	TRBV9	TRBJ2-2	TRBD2	TGTGCCAGCAGCGCGGGACTAGCGGGGGTCACGAACACCGGGGAGCTGTTTTTT	CASSAGLAGVTNTGELFF
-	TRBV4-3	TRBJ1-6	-	TGCGCCAGCAGCCCGGAGTTGGGAAGCGGTAGTTCACCCCTCCACTTT	CASSPELGSGSSPLHF
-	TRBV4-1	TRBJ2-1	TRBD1	TGCGCCAGCAGCCCTAGGGACAGGACCCCCAATGAGCAGTTCTTC	CASSPRDRTPNEQFF
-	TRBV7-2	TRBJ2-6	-	TGTGCCAGCAGTCCGAATGAAGCCTCTGGGGCCAACGTCCTGACTTTC	CASSPNEASGANVLTF
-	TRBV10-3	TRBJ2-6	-	TGTGCCATCAGTGAGTTTTCTGCGGTCTCTGGGGCCAACGTCCTGACTTTC	CAISEFSAVSGANVLTF
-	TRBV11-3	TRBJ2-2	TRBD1	TGTGCCACATTGAGAAGGACAGGGGGGGTGAACACCGGGGAGCTGTTTTTT	CATLRRTGGVNTGELFF
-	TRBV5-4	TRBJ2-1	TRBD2	TGTGCCAGCAGCTTGGATCTCTCTAGCGGGTGGTCGTTCTTC	CASSLDLSSGWSFF
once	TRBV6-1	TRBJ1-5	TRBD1	TGTGCCAGCAAGGGGACAGGAGTTAACAATCAGCCCCAGCATTTT	CASKGTGVNNQPQHF
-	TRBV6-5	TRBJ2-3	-	TGTGCCAGCAGGCCCGAGGGGGGCACGCAGTATTTT	CASRPEGGTQYF
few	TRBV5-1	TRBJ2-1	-	TGCGCCAGCAGCTGGACGGAAAGCTCCTACAATGAGCAGTTCTTC	CASSWTESSYNEQFF
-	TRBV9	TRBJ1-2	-	TGTGCCAGCAGCCCCGGGACGGCTAACTATGGCTACACCTTC	CASSPGTANYGYTF
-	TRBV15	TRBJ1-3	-	TGTGCCACCAGCAGGGAAGAGGTGGGCTCTGGAAACACCATATATTTT	CATSREEVGSGNTIYF
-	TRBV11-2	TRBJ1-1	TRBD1	TGTGCCAGCAGCCCCCGACAGGGATCGAACACTGAAGCTTTCTTT	CASSPRQGSNTEAFF
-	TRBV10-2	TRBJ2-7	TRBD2	TGCGCCAGCAGCCGGGAGCGGGGATACGAGCAGTACTTC	CASSRERGYEQYF
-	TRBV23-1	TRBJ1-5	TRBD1	TGCGCCAGCAGGCGGGACAGGGGTGGCCAGCCCCAGCATTTT	CASRRDRGGQPQHF
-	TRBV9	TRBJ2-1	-	TGTGCCAGCAGCGTACTCGGGTTCTCCTACAATGAGCAGTTCTTC	CASSVLGFSYNEQFF
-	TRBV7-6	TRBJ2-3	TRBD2	TGTGCCAGCAGCTTTTGGGTAGCGGGAGGAAGCACAGATACGCAGTATTTT	CASSFWVAGGSTDTQYF
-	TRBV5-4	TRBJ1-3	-	TGTGCCAGCAGCCGTAACAACGACCGGATCTCTGGAAACACCATATATTTT	CASSRNNDRISGNTIYF
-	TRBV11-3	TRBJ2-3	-	TGTGCCAGCAGCTTGGGGGGCACAGATACGCAGTATTTT	CASSLGGTDTQYF
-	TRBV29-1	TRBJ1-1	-	TGCAGCGGGGCAGTTACTGAAGCTTTCTTT	CSGAVTEAFF
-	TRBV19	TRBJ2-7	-	TGTGCCAGTAGTTTCGGGTCCAGGGACTCCTACGAGCAGTACTTC	CASSFGSRDSYEQYF
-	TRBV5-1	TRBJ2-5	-	TGCGCCAGCAGCTTGCTGCCAGGGAGAGAGACCCAGTACTTC	CASSLLPGRETQYF
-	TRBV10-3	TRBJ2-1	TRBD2	TGTGCCATCAGTCCTTCCTATCTAGCGGGAGGATTGAATGAGCAGTTCTTC	CAISPSYLAGGLNEQFF
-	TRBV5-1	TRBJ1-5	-	TGCGCCAGCAGCTTGGGTACTTCGGGCAATCAGCCCCAGCATTTT	CASSLGTSGNQPQHF
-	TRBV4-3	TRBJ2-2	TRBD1	TGCGCCAGCAGCCAAGATCGGGACAGCCTTTCCGGGGAGCTGTTTTTT	CASSQDRDSLSGELFF
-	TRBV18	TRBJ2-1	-	TGTGCCAGCTCACCACCAAGTGTGGGAGGACAGCAGTTCTTC	CASSPPSVGGQQFF
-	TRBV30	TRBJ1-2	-	TGTGCCTGGAGCTTGAGTGGGAGCGGGAACTATGGCTACACCTTC	CAWSLSGSGNYGYTF
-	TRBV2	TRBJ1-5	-	TGTGCCAGCAGTGTTAGTACAGGGCTTGGCAATCAGCCCCAGCATTTT	CASSVSTGLGNQPQHF
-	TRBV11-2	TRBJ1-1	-	TGTGCCAGCAGCCCCCTAGACGGGCTAAACACTGAAGCTTTCTTT	CASSPLDGLNTEAFF
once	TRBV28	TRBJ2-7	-	TGTGCCATCTACCCAAACAGAATTGCCCCCTACGAGCAGTACTTC	CAIYPNRIAPYEQYF
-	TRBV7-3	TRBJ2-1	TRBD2	TGTGCCAGCAGCTTAGGACTAGCGGCCTACAATGAGCAGTTCTTC	CASSLGLAAYNEQFF
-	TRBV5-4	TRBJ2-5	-	TGTGCCAGCAGCTTGCTATCAGGAGGCGGGGAGACCCAGTACTTC	CASSLLSGGGETQYF
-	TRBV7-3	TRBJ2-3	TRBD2	TGTGCCAGCAGCCTGGGACTAGCGGGAGGACGGGATACGCAGTATTTT	CASSLGLAGGRDTQYF
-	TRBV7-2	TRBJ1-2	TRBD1	TGTGCCAGCAGCTTAGGTCCCAGGGGGCAATGGTACACCTTC	CASSLGPRGQWYTF
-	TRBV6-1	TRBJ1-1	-	TGTGCCAGCAGTGAAGTTTTTATCACTGAAGCTTTCTTT	CASSEVFITEAFF
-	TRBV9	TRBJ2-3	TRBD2	TGTGCCAGCAGCGACTTACGACTAGCGTCCACAGATACGCAGTATTTT	CASSDLRLASTDTQYF
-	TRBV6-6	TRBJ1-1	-	TGTGCCAGCAGTTACTCAAGAATTATGAACACTGAAGCTTTCTTT	CASSYSRIMNTEAFF
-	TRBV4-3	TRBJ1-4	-	TGCGCCAGCAGCCAAGATAGAGGGACAAGGAATGAAAAACTGTTTTTT	CASSQDRGTRNEKLFF
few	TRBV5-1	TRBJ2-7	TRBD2	TGCGCCAGCAGCTTGGTCCCTAGCGGGAGTACTGGGTCCTACGAGCAGTACTTC	CASSLVPSGSTGSYEQYF
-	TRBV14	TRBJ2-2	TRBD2	TGTGCCAGCAGCCAAGAATGGGAGGGCGGGGAGCTGTTTTTT	CASSQEWEGGELFF
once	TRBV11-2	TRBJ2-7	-	TGTGCCAGCAGCTTTTTTAGGATCCCCTACGAGCAGTACTTC	CASSFFRIPYEQYF
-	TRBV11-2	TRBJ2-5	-	TGTGCCAGCACCTCGGTCCTAGCGGAGACCCAGTACTTC	CASTSVLAETQYF
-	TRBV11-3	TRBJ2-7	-	TGTGCCAGCAGCTTAACCCGGGACACTTCAGACGAGCAGTACTTC	CASSLTRDTSDEQYF
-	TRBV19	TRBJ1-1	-	TGTGCCAGTCATCGGGAGGGGACGCAAGCTTTCTTT	CASHREGTQAFF
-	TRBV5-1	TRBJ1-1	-	TGCGCCAGCAGCTTGTCTGGGGACATGAACACTGAAGCTTTCTTT	CASSLSGDMNTEAFF
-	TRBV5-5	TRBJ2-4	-	TGTGCCAGCAGCTTGGACTGGGGGGACATTCAGTACTTC	CASSLDWGDIQYF
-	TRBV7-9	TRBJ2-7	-	TGTGCCAGCAGCTCAGGACAGCTTTACCGAGAGCAGTACTTC	CASSSGQLYREQYF
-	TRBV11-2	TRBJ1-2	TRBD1	TGTGCCAGCAGCCCAGGGGGTGGCTACACCTTC	CASSPGGGYTF
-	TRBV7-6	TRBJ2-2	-	TGTGCCAGCAGCCTTAGCGCCACGGTGGGGCTTGTCACCGGGGAGCTGTTTTTT	CASSLSATVGLVTGELFF
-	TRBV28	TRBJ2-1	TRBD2	TGTGCCAGCAAACTGGGGCTAGCGGGAGAATATAGCTCCTACAATGAGCAGTTCTTC	CASKLGLAGEYSSYNEQFF
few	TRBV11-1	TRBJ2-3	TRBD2	TGTGCCAGCAAACTAGCGGGCGACACAGATACGCAGTATTTT	CASKLAGDTDTQYF
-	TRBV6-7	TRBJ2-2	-	TGTGCCAGCACCCCCCTCCTTGCGGGACACCAAAACACCGGGGAGCTGTTTTTT	CASTPLLAGHQNTGELFF
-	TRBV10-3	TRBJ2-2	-	TGTGCCATCAGTGCTCACAGCCAAACGAACACCGGGGAGCTGTTTTTT	CAISAHSQTNTGELFF
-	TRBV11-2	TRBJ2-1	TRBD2	TGTGCCAGCAGCTTAGGACCCCGAGTTGCGGGGGGATATCTCAATGAGCAGTTCTTC	CASSLGPRVAGGYLNEQFF
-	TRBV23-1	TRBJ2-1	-	TGCGCCAGCAGTCAACGGACTCGATTGGATGAGCAGTTCTTC	CASSQRTRLDEQFF